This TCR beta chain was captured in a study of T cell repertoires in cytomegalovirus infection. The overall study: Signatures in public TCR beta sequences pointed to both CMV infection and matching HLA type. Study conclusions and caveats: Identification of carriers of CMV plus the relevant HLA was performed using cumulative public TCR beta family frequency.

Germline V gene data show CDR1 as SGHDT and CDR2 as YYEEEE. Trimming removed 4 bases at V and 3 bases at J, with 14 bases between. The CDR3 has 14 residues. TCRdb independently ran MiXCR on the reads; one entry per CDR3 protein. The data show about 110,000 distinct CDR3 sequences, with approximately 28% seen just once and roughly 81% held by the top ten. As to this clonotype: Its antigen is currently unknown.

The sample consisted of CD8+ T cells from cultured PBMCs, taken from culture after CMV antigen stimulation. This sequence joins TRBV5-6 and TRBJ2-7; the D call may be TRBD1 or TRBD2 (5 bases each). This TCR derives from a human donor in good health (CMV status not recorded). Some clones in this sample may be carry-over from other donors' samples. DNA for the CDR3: TGTGCCAGCAGCCCCTTCGATGGGGGCTACGAGCAGTACTTC. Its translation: CASSPFDGGYEQYF.